This T cell receptor beta chain stems from a study of blood T cell repertoires in COVID-19. Study overall: Samples came from the United States, Italy and Spain, spanning acute and convalescent COVID-19.

The germline V gene encodes CDR1 MNHEY and CDR2 SVGAGI. The trim removed 6 bases at V and 3 bases at J, leaving 7 bases unmatched. This CDR3 contains 14 residues. Methods used by the authors: Amplified reference gene primers provided the basis for estimating nucleated cell counts. The protocol was immunoSEQ multiplex PCR, while the TCRdb copy is restricted to in-frame clones and leaves out a portion. V and J calls plus clone size are reproduced from that table; the DNA served to infer D and trimming. The sample holds some 220,000 clones, 84% seen once. The chain couples TRBV6-5 to TRBJ1-1; 7 bases agree with TRBD1. The receptor comes from a woman aged 55-70 years who had recovered from COVID-19. The sample comprised peripheral blood. The CDR3 bases are TGTGCCAGCAGGCGGACAGGAGGGTACACTGAAGCTTTCTTT. Protein sequence: CASRRTGGYTEAFF.